Listed here are 15 T cell receptor beta chains from one sample, sequenced in a study of memory CD4+ T cells and cytomegalovirus serostatus. The table came from immunoSEQ multiplex PCR; TCRdb's copy has only in-frame clones and leaves some out. Of tens of thousands of clones listed, roughly 80% are singletons. Single viable CD3+CD4+CD8-CD45RO+ cells were sorted as the memory CD4+ T cells. The sample was memory CD4+ T cells from blood. These receptors all stem from an adult in good health and CMV-seronegative.

This chain connects TRBV19 to TRBJ1-2, with TRBD1 identical over 8 bases. V shed 8 bases, J shed 4 bases, and the junction held 3 bases outside the gene matches. Germline lookup yields CDR1 LNHDA and CDR2 SQIVND (reference sequence). The CDR3 covers 12 residues. DNA of the CDR3: TGTGCCAGTGTACAGGGGGTCTATGGCTACACCTTC. This codes for CASVQGVYGYTF. Variable domain in full (rest from reference TRBV19 and TRBJ1-2): DGGITQSPKYLFRKEGQNVTLSCEQNLNHDAMYWYRQDPGQGLRLIYYSQIVNDFQKGDIAEGYSVSREKKESFPLTVTSAQKNPTAFYLCASVQGVYGYTFGSGTRLTVV.

The chain links TRBV19 to TRBJ2-5, with a weak D call TRBD1 (6 bases). Germline V gene sequence: CDR1 LNHDA, CDR2 SQIVND (reference sequence). The ends were cut back, 6 bases at V and 2 bases at J, with 16 bases in the middle. CDR3 size: 15 residues. The CDR3 DNA is TGTGCCAGTAGGCACAGGGCGACCCGTCAAGAGACCCAGTACTTC. It specifies CASRHRATRQETQYF. Together with reference TRBV19 and TRBJ2-5, the CDR3 gives the full variable domain: DGGITQSPKYLFRKEGQNVTLSCEQNLNHDAMYWYRQDPGQGLRLIYYSQIVNDFQKGDIAEGYSVSREKKESFPLTVTSAQKNPTAFYLCASRHRATRQETQYFGPGTRLLVL.

The count of this clone is one. No DNA is shown, since the ends of the CDR3 on it are uncertain; the CDR3 is the one TCRdb lists. V and J are TRBV21-1 and TRBJ1-3. TRBV21-1 is given as a pseudogene. The CDR3 adds up to 15 amino acids, both ends counted. The CDR3 is CASSKIFGTGNTIYF.

This clone was counted a few times. V gene TRBV27 combines with J gene TRBJ2-3; 7 bases are a match to TRBD1. Unmatched junction bases numbered 6, after V lost 5 bases and J lost 4 bases. Germline values: CDR1 MNHEY, CDR2 SMNVEV (reference sequence). CDR3 length equals 14 residues. CDR3 sequence reads: CASSRQTGADTQYF. The CDR3 DNA sequence: TGTGCCAGCAGTAGACAAACAGGGGCAGATACGCAGTATTTT.

The chain recombines TRBV2 with TRBJ2-5, with 9 nucleotides matching TRBD1. CDR1 and CDR2 from the germline V gene are SNHLY and FYNNEI. This CDR3 contains 15 residues. V shed 5 bases and J 5 bases; nucleotides not matched to a gene: 9. CDR3 residues: CASSNRGLLEETQYF. DNA of the CDR3: TGTGCCAGCAGTAACAGGGGGCTACTGGAGGAGACCCAGTACTTC.

This clone was counted once. The chain uses TRBV5-4 and TRBJ1-2; perhaps TRBD1 as D (5 bases). The ends were cut back, 2 bases at V and 2 bases at J, with 7 bases in the middle. The germline V gene has CDR1 SGHNT and CDR2 YYREEE (reference sequence). The CDR3 consists of 13 residues. The CDR3 here is CASSLGQNYGYTF. DNA of the CDR3: TGTGCCAGCAGCTTAGGACAAAACTATGGCTACACCTTC. Supplemented by reference TRBV5-4 and TRBJ1-2, the full variable domain reads ETGVTQSPTHLIKTRGQQVTLRCSSQSGHNTVSWYQQALGQGPQFIFQYYREEENGRGNFPPRFSGLQFPNYSSELNVNALELDDSALYLCASSLGQNYGYTFGSGTRLTVV.

This sequence joins TRBV4-3 and TRBJ1-2; D not resolved. CDR1 is LGHNA and CDR2 is YSLEER in the germline V gene. V lost 4 bases to trimming and J lost 2 bases, with 8 bases between them. The CDR3 is made up of 13 amino acids. The CDR3 DNA follows: TGCGCCAGCAGCCTTCGATTGAACTATGGCTACACCTTC. Protein product: CASSLRLNYGYTF.

The count of this clone is one. The rearrangement joins TRBV28 to TRBJ1-4; possibly TRBD1 for D (5 bases). The CDR3 length is 14 residues. V lost 6 bases and J 3 bases, leaving 11 bases between the germline ends. Germline V gene data show CDR1 as MDHEN and CDR2 as SYDVKM. The CDR3 DNA reads as TGTGCCAGCAGCTCCTCGGGACCTAATGAAAAACTGTTTTTT. Amino acids: CASSSSGPNEKLFF.

This clone turned up a few times. The chain employs TRBV30 and TRBJ1-4; D is unclear. The CDR3 is made up of 12 amino acids. Per the germline V gene, CDR1 is GTSNPN and CDR2 is SVGIG (reference sequence). Trimming left V 8 bases short and J 0 bases short, with 7 bases between. CDR3 bases: TGTGCCCTCGGTGCAACTAATGAAAAACTGTTTTTT. Its translation is CALGATNEKLFF.

The rearrangement joins TRBV9 to TRBJ1-5, with no clear D. Per the germline V gene, CDR1 is SGDLS and CDR2 is YYNGEE. Trimming stripped 4 bases from V and 4 bases from J, with 9 bases between. This CDR3 has 13 amino acids. CDR3: CASSPGLNQPQHF. For the CDR3, the DNA is TGTGCCAGCAGCCCGGGGTTAAATCAGCCCCAGCATTTT. Full variable domain (missing parts from reference TRBV9 and TRBJ1-5): DSGVTQTPKHLITATGQRVTLRCSPRSGDLSVYWYQQSLDQGLQFLIQYYNGEERAKGNILERFSAQQFPDLHSELNLSSLELGDSALYFCASSPGLNQPQHFGDGTRLSIL.

This chain joins TRBV28 and TRBJ2-7; possible D gene TRBD2, 5 bases. Germline V gene lookup returns CDR1 MDHEN and CDR2 SYDVKM. The CDR3 consists of 14 residues. The V end lost 7 bases, the J end lost 0 bases, and 13 bases lay between the germline ends. The CDR3 sequence: CASTLEENSYEQYF. In DNA, the CDR3 is TGTGCCAGCACCTTGGAGGAAAACTCCTACGAGCAGTACTTC.

Here the CDR3 DNA reads TGTGCCAGCAGCCTAGGAACCACGAGAGCTGAAGCTTTCTTT. As protein: CASSLGTTRAEAFF. The rearrangement links TRBV7-2 to TRBJ1-1; D is undetermined. The ends were cut back, 5 bases at V and 6 bases at J, with 16 bases in the middle. The CDR3 has 14 amino acids. Germline lookup yields CDR1 SGHTA and CDR2 FQGNSA.

This sequence joins TRBV15 and TRBJ2-5; D is ambiguous. The CDR3 runs 13 residues. Trimming shortened V by 1 base and J by 4 bases, and 7 bases separated the two germline ends. Germline CDR1 and CDR2: LNHNV and YYDKDF (reference sequence). The CDR3 loop reads CATSRGPRETQYF. CDR3 nucleotide sequence: TGTGCCACCAGCAGAGGACCTAGAGAGACCCAGTACTTC.

The chain links TRBV6-4 to TRBJ1-5; 7 bases match TRBD1. There are 16 residues in the CDR3. Germline CDR1 MRHNA, CDR2 SNTAGT. With V trimmed by 8 bases and J by 6 bases, 16 bases remained unmatched. CDR3 region: CASRGWVQGSFQPQHF. The CDR3 bases are TGTGCCAGCCGGGGTTGGGTACAGGGGTCGTTTCAGCCCCAGCATTTT.

The chain couples TRBV11-2 to TRBJ2-7, with D possibly matching TRBD1 (6 bases). V was pared by 3 bases and J by 0 bases, with 15 bases between. CDR3 length: 16 residues. The germline CDR1 and CDR2 sequences are SGHAT and FQNNGV. The CDR3 spells CASSLEGQLSSYEQYF. The CDR3 bases are TGTGCCAGCAGCTTGGAAGGACAGCTTAGCTCCTACGAGCAGTACTTC. Combining the CDR3 with reference TRBV11-2 and TRBJ2-7 gives the whole variable domain EAGVAQSPRYKIIEKRQSVAFWCNPISGHATLYWYQQILGQGPKLLIQFQNNGVVDDSQLPKDRFSAERLKGVDSTLKIQPAKLEDSAVYLCASSLEGQLSSYEQYFGPGTRLTVT.